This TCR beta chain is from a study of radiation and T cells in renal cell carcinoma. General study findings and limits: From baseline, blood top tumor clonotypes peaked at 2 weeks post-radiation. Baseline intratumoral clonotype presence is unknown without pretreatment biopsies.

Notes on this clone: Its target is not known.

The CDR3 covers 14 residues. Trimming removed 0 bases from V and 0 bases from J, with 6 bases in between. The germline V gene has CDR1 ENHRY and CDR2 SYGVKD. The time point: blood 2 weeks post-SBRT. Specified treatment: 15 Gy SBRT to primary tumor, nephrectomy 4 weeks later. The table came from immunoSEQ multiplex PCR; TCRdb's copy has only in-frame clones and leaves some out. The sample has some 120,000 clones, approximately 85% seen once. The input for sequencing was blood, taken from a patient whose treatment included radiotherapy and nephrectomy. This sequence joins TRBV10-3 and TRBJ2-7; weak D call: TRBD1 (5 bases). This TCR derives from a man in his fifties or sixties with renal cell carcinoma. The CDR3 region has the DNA TGTGCCATCAGTGAGTCGCAGGGCTCCTACGAGCAGTACTTC. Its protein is CAISESQGSYEQYF.